Given below is one T cell receptor (beta chain) in context. The germline V gene encodes CDR1 SNHLY and CDR2 FYNNEI. V was shortened by 3 bases and J by 7 bases, with 10 bases between the two germline ends. The CDR3 has 13 amino acids. This entry belongs to a study of T-cell reconstitution after alpha-beta-depleted transplantation in children. Unique molecular identifiers were built into the TCRbeta library. MiXCR was run by TCRdb on the PCR reads, yielding one entry per CDR3 protein. The sample shows 300,000 to 350,000 distinct CDR3 sequences, over 20% of them seen only once. This clonotype was sampled from a male patient younger than 18 who had a stem cell transplant for acute lymphoblastic leukemia, so the T cells may come from the graft donor. The chain links TRBV2 to TRBJ2-1, with a weak D call TRBD2 (5 bases). The sample consisted of PBMCs, mostly from graft donor cells, taken 180 days after TCRalphabeta/CD19-depleted stem cell transplant. The CDR3 is CASSDSPGNEQFF. The CDR3 nucleotides read TGTGCCAGCAGTGATTCGCCGGGGAATGAGCAGTTCTTC.